The 10 T cell receptor beta chains below come from one sample, sequenced in a study of a mutant IDH1 vaccine in newly diagnosed glioma. Time point of the sample: baseline, week 1 (first vaccination visit). Noted treatment: pre-vaccination baseline after standard-of-care therapy. TCRdb keeps only in-frame clones here, not all; method: immunoSEQ multiplex PCR. The sample holds about 54,000 clones, 70% to 90% seen once. Specimen: PBMCs, collected from a glioma patient treated with radiotherapy, temozolomide or both. The receptors come from a man younger than 30 with glioma.

The J gene is TRBJ2-5, the V gene TRBV4-2; a weak D match, TRBD1 (6 bases). Per the germline V gene, CDR1 is LGHNA and CDR2 is YNFKEQ. The length of the CDR3 is 14 residues. Trimming took off 4 bases at V and 5 bases at J, with 14 bases between the two ends. Written as DNA, the CDR3 is TGTGCCAGCAGCCCGTCTACAGGGCTGGAGACCCAGTACTTC. Translated: CASSPSTGLETQYF.

In its sample, this clone was seen once. The V and J genes are TRBV29-1 and TRBJ2-1, with 11 bases lining up with TRBD2. CDR3 size: 18 residues. V trimming: 5 bases; J trimming: 6 bases; junction bases outside the gene matches: 18. The germline CDR1 and CDR2 sequences are SQVTM and ANQGSEA. The CDR3 DNA sequence: TGCAGCGTTATATCTAGCGGGAGGTTAAATCCCTTCGTCAATGAGCAGTTCTTC. This gives the protein CSVISSGRLNPFVNEQFF.

The chain's CDR3 is CSVVTPSPNYGYTF. For the CDR3, the DNA is TGCAGCGTTGTAACCCCGTCTCCCAACTATGGCTACACCTTC. This chain joins TRBV29-1 and TRBJ1-2; D gene uncertain. The CDR3 is made up of 14 amino acids. V lost 4 bases and J lost 2, with 14 bases in between. Germline V gives CDR1 SQVTM, CDR2 ANQGSEA.

The chain uses TRBV29-1 and TRBJ2-3; 11 nucleotides agree with TRBD2. This CDR3 is built from 14 residues. CDR1 and CDR2 from the germline V gene are SQVTM and ANQGSEA. The ends lost 2 bases at V and 6 bases at J; junction bases unmatched: 4. The CDR3 bases are TGCAGCGTTGAAAGCCCTAGCGGGGGGGATACGCAGTATTTT. Its translation: CSVESPSGGDTQYF.

There are a few counts of this clone. The rearrangement joins TRBV27 to TRBJ1-3, with a possible D match to TRBD1 (5 bases). V gave up 5 bases and J gave up 2 bases, with 16 bases separating them. Germline-derived CDR1 and CDR2 are MNHEY and SMNVEV (reference sequence). The CDR3 is 16 residues long. Here the CDR3 DNA reads TGTGCCAGCAGTGGGATCGGGACCGAGGCTGGAAACACCATATATTTT. Protein product: CASSGIGTEAGNTIYF.

On this clone: At the DNA level, this CDR3 is encoded by other sequences in the same sample as well. V and J are TRBV6-6 and TRBJ1-1; D not certain. This CDR3 has 12 amino acids. Trimming removed 3 bases from V and 4 bases from J, with 6 bases in between. Germline loops: CDR1 MNHNY, CDR2 SVGAGI (reference sequence). The CDR3 coding sequence is TGTGCCAGCAGTTATCTCGGCACTGAAGCTTTCTTT. It encodes CASSYLGTEAFF.

This rearrangement joins TRBV5-6 to TRBJ2-2; 12 bases line up with TRBD2. V trimming: 2 bases; J trimming: 0 bases; junction bases outside the gene matches: 5. CDR1 is SGHDT and CDR2 is YYEEEE in the germline V gene. The CDR3 spans 18 residues. The CDR3 DNA is TGTGCCAGCAGCTTAAGGACTAGCGGGGTCTCGAACACCGGGGAGCTGTTTTTT. Translation: CASSLRTSGVSNTGELFF.

The rearrangement uses TRBV5-6 and TRBJ2-2; 11 nucleotides align to TRBD2. CDR3 length equals 17 residues. Germline V CDR1 and CDR2: SGHDT, YYEEEE. V trimming: 5 bases; J trimming: 5 bases; junction bases outside the gene matches: 11. Written as DNA, the CDR3 is TGTGCCAGCAGTAAACTAGCGGGAGTTGCCTTGACCGGGGAGCTGTTTTTT. This sequence encodes CASSKLAGVALTGELFF.

The chain joins TRBV9 to TRBJ1-1; D not certain. V lost 6 bases and J lost 4, with 19 bases in between. CDR1 and CDR2 from the germline V gene are SGDLS and YYNGEE. The CDR3 contains 15 residues. The CDR3 DNA reads as TGTGCCAGCAATAACAGCCCATCCCCACTCACTGAAGCTTTCTTT. Translating it yields CASNNSPSPLTEAFF.

The chain combines TRBV29-1 with TRBJ2-2; D perhaps matches TRBD2 (5 bases). Germline CDR1 SQVTM, CDR2 ANQGSEA. V dropped 3 bases and J dropped 5 bases, with 13 bases sitting between them. The CDR3 is 14 amino acids. The DNA for the CDR3 is TGCAGCGTTGAGCTAGCTATAGGGACCGGGGAGCTGTTTTTT. Its translation is CSVELAIGTGELFF.